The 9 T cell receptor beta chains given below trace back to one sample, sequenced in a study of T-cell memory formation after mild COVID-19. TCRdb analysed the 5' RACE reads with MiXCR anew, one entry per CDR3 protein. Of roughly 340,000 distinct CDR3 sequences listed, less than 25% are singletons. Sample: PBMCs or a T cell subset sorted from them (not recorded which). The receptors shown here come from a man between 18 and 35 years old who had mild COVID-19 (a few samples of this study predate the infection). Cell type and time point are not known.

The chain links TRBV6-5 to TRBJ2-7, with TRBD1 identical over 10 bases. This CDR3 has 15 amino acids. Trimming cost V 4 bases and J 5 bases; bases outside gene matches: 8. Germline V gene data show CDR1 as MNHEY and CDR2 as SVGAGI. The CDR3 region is CASSSRQGAHNEQYF. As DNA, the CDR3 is TGTGCCAGCAGTTCCCGACAGGGGGCGCATAACGAGCAGTACTTC.

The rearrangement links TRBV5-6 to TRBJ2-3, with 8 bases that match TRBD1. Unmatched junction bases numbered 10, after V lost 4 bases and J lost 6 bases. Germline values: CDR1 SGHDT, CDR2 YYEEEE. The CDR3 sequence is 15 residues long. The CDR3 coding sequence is TGTGCCAGCAGCACCCCAGGGGGCTGGGAGGATACGCAGTATTTT. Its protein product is CASSTPGGWEDTQYF.

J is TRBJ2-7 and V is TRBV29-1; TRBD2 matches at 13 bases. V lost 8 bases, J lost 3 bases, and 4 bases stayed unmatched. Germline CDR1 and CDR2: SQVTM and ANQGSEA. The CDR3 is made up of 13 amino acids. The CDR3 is CSTRTSGGYEQYF. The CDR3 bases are TGCAGCACCCGGACTAGCGGGGGCTACGAGCAGTACTTC.

The CDR3 loop reads CASTGTGREAFF. CDR3 sequence (DNA): TGTGCCAGCACCGGGACAGGGCGTGAAGCTTTCTTT. The V call is TRBV9, the J call TRBJ1-1, with 9 bases fitting TRBD1. Germline V gives CDR1 SGDLS, CDR2 YYNGEE. V dropped 6 bases and J dropped 7; count of bases not matched to a gene: 4. There are 12 residues in the CDR3.

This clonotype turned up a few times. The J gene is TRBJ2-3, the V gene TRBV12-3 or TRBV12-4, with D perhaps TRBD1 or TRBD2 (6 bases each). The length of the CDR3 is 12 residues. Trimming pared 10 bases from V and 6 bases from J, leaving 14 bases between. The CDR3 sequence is CATEGGGDTQYF. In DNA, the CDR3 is TGTGCCACCGAGGGGGGAGGTGATACGCAGTATTTT.

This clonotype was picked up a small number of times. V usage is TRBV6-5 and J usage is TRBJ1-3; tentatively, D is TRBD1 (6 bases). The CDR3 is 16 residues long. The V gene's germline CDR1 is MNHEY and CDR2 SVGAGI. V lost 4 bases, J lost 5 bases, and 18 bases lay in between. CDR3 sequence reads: CASSSNGGRIRNTIYF. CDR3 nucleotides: TGTGCCAGCAGTTCCAACGGGGGGCGTATCCGAAACACCATATATTTT.

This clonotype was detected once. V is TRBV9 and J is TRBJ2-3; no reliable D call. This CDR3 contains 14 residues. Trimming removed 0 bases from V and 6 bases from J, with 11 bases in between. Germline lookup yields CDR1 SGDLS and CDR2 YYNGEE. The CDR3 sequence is CASSVGSIRDTQYF. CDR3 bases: TGTGCCAGCAGCGTAGGGAGCATTCGGGATACGCAGTATTTT.

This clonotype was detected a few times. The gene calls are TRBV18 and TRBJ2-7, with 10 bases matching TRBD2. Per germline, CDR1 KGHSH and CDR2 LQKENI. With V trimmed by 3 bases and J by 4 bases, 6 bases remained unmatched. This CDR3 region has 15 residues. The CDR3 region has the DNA TGTGCCAGCTCACCGCCAACTAGCGGGGTATACGAGCAGTACTTC. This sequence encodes CASSPPTSGVYEQYF.

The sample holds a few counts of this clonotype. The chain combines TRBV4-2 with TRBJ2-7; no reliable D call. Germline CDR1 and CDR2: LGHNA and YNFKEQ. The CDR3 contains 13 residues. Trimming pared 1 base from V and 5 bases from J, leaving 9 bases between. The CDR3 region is CASSQVSLNEQYF. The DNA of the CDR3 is TGTGCCAGCAGCCAAGTAAGCTTAAACGAGCAGTACTTC.